These T cell receptor beta chains were read from a single sample in a study of cytomegalovirus exposure and HLA in healthy donors. Assay used: immunoSEQ multiplex PCR; TCRdb lists only in-frame clones, some missing. In the table there are around 160,000 clones, 70% to 80% of which are singletons. Sequenced material: PBMCs. These receptors all stem from a man in his forties or fifties in good health and CMV-seropositive. The CDR3 runs from the conserved cysteine through the conserved F or W. A D gene is named only where the DNA matches it firmly. The size field is filled for only some rows; it gives once, few, many or a size class.

size	V	J	D	CDR3	DNA
NA	TRBV4-2	TRBJ2-3	TRBD2	CASSPPRSGGRGDTQYF	TGTGCCAGCAGCCCACCGCGTAGCGGGGGGCGGGGAGATACGCAGTATTTT
NA	TRBV5-1	TRBJ2-1	TRBD2	CASSLDLAGGLSQQFF	TGCGCCAGCAGCCTTGATCTAGCGGGGGGGCTATCCCAGCAGTTCTTC
NA	TRBV6-5	TRBJ2-5	NA	CASSYLFGETQYF	TGTGCCAGCAGTTACTTATTCGGAGAGACCCAGTACTTC
NA	TRBV30	TRBJ2-5	TRBD2	CAWSVTAGGSTQYF	TGTGCCTGGAGTGTCACCGCGGGGGGCTCGACCCAGTACTTC
NA	TRBV2	TRBJ2-7	TRBD1	CASSEGHRGLYEQYF	TGTGCCAGCAGTGAGGGTCACAGGGGGCTTTACGAGCAGTACTTC
NA	TRBV19	TRBJ1-5	NA	CASSLGLNQPQHF	TGTGCCAGTAGTTTGGGACTCAATCAGCCCCAGCATTTT
NA	TRBV9	TRBJ1-1	NA	CASSVGSGKTEAFF	TGTGCCAGCAGCGTAGGTTCAGGGAAAACTGAAGCTTTCTTT
NA	TRBV27	TRBJ1-6	NA	CASRWTARGSPLHF	TGTGCCAGCAGGTGGACCGCGCGGGGGTCACCCCTCCACTTT
few	TRBV7-8	TRBJ2-4	NA	CASSRTTLAKNIQYF	TGTGCCAGCAGCCGGACAACTCTAGCCAAAAACATTCAGTACTTC
NA	TRBV29-1	TRBJ2-7	TRBD1	CSVNGQGFGEQYF	TGCAGCGTTAACGGACAGGGGTTCGGGGAGCAGTACTTC
NA	TRBV7-9	TRBJ2-7	TRBD1	CASSHLGQASYEQYF	TGTGCCAGCAGCCACCTTGGACAGGCTTCTTACGAGCAGTACTTC
NA	TRBV27	TRBJ1-2	NA	CASSGQQISNYGYTF	TGTGCCAGCAGCGGACAGCAAATTAGTAACTATGGCTACACCTTC
once	TRBV6-5	TRBJ1-3	NA	CASSYGYGSGNTIYF	TGTGCCAGCAGTTACGGGTACGGGTCTGGAAACACCATATATTTT
few	TRBV10-1	TRBJ2-3	TRBD2	CASSPGTSGEPSTDTQYF	TGCGCCAGCTCTCCCGGGACTAGCGGGGAACCTAGCACAGATACGCAGTATTTT
NA	TRBV9	TRBJ2-7	NA	CASSSTGSRYEQYF	TGTGCCAGCAGTTCCACAGGGAGTCGGTACGAGCAGTACTTC
NA	TRBV19	TRBJ2-2	NA	CASSISFLGRQNTGELFF	TGTGCCAGTAGTATTTCTTTCTTGGGGAGACAGAACACCGGGGAGCTGTTTTTT
once	TRBV5-1	TRBJ1-6	NA	CASGKAGDSPLHF	TGCGCCAGCGGGAAGGCGGGGGATTCACCCCTCCACTTT
NA	TRBV27	TRBJ2-7	TRBD1	CASSIATGERWQYF	TGTGCCAGCAGCATAGCGACAGGGGAGCGGTGGCAGTACTTC
NA	TRBV4-2	TRBJ1-4	TRBD1	CASSQVPGQGSEKLFF	TGTGCCAGCAGCCAAGTTCCAGGACAGGGAAGTGAAAAACTGTTTTTT
once	TRBV5-1	TRBJ1-2	TRBD1	CASSPGGQAYGYTF	TGCGCCAGCAGCCCGGGTGGACAGGCCTATGGCTACACCTTC
NA	TRBV5-4	TRBJ1-1	NA	CASSLAGTRGAEAFF	TGTGCCAGCAGCTTGGCCGGTACTCGGGGGGCTGAAGCCTTCTTT
NA	TRBV6-5	TRBJ2-5	TRBD1	CASSPGTGEETQYF	TGTGCCAGCAGTCCAGGGACAGGGGAAGAGACCCAGTACTTC
NA	TRBV5-1	TRBJ2-2	TRBD2	CASSLVLAGTGELFF	TGCGCCAGCAGCTTAGTACTAGCGGGCACCGGGGAGCTGTTTTTT
NA	TRBV6-6	TRBJ1-3	TRBD1	CASSLTGVEGDTIYF	TGTGCCAGCAGTCTGACAGGGGTGGAGGGGGACACCATATATTTT
NA	TRBV6-1	TRBJ1-6	NA	CASSEVGGSSYNSPLHF	TGTGCCAGCAGTGAAGTTGGGGGGAGCTCCTATAATTCACCCCTCCACTTT
NA	TRBV15	TRBJ1-1	TRBD1	CATSRAGTGGRTEAFF	TGTGCCACCAGCAGAGCCGGGACAGGTGGAAGAACTGAAGCTTTCTTT
NA	TRBV5-6	TRBJ1-2	TRBD1	CASSLGTGFGYTF	TGTGCCAGCAGCTTGGGGACAGGGTTTGGCTACACCTTC
NA	TRBV7-2	TRBJ2-7	NA	CASSFGRDPYEQYF	TGTGCCAGCAGCTTTGGGCGGGACCCCTACGAGCAGTACTTC
NA	TRBV27	TRBJ2-1	TRBD1	CASSFGRGREQFF	TGTGCCAGCAGTTTTGGCAGGGGGCGTGAGCAGTTCTTC
few	TRBV29-1	TRBJ2-3	NA	CSGAPLLSWDSADTQYF	TGCAGCGGGGCTCCTCTCCTGAGCTGGGATAGCGCAGATACGCAGTATTTT
few	TRBV19	TRBJ2-7	TRBD1	CASDSGTGRIYEQYF	TGTGCCAGTGATTCCGGGACAGGGCGGATCTACGAGCAGTACTTC
NA	TRBV28	TRBJ1-4	NA	CATQGREKLFF	TGTGCCACCCAGGGCAGGGAAAAACTGTTTTTT
NA	TRBV5-1	TRBJ1-4	NA	CASSLGSGRGNEKLFF	TGCGCCAGCAGCTTGGGATCCGGCAGGGGAAACGAAAAACTGTTTTTT
NA	TRBV5-1	TRBJ1-1	TRBD1	CASSPDRGDTEAFF	TGCGCCAGCAGCCCGGACAGGGGAGACACTGAAGCTTTCTTT
NA	TRBV9	TRBJ1-3	TRBD1	CASSGGTAGNTIYF	TGTGCCAGCAGCGGCGGGACAGCTGGAAACACCATATATTTT
few	TRBV4-2	TRBJ2-5	TRBD2	CASSQEGSGGEKTQYF	TGTGCCAGCAGCCAAGAGGGGAGCGGGGGGGAAAAGACCCAGTACTTC
NA	TRBV19	TRBJ1-4	NA	CASSSEGVIGEKLFF	TGTGCCAGTAGTAGTGAAGGGGTTATAGGTGAAAAACTGTTTTTT
few	TRBV4-1	TRBJ2-7	TRBD2	CASSQVDAGGYEQYF	TGCGCCAGCAGCCAAGTTGATGCGGGGGGGTACGAGCAGTACTTC
NA	TRBV5-1	TRBJ2-7	TRBD1	CASSPIDRGRVYEQYF	TGCGCCAGCAGCCCCATTGACAGGGGGCGCGTGTACGAGCAGTACTTC
NA	TRBV5-1	TRBJ1-5	TRBD1	CASSLTGQADQPQHF	TGCGCCAGCAGCTTGACCGGACAGGCCGATCAGCCCCAGCATTTT
once	TRBV6-1	TRBJ2-2	TRBD1	CASSVRDSPGELFF	TGTGCCAGCAGTGTAAGGGACAGCCCCGGGGAGCTGTTTTTT
NA	TRBV2	TRBJ1-2	NA	CASSGLVVGYTF	TGTGCCAGCAGCGGACTGGTGGTTGGCTACACCTTC
NA	TRBV18	TRBJ2-7	NA	CASSPPQGNLHEQYF	TGTGCCAGCTCACCACCTCAGGGGAATCTCCACGAGCAGTACTTC
NA	TRBV5-6	TRBJ1-6	NA	CASSLGGLYNSPLHF	TGTGCCAGCAGCTTGGGGGGCCTCTATAATTCACCCCTCCACTTT
NA	TRBV6-1	TRBJ2-5	TRBD2	CASSELVGGQETQYF	TGTGCCAGCAGTGAACTAGTGGGGGGGCAAGAGACCCAGTACTTC